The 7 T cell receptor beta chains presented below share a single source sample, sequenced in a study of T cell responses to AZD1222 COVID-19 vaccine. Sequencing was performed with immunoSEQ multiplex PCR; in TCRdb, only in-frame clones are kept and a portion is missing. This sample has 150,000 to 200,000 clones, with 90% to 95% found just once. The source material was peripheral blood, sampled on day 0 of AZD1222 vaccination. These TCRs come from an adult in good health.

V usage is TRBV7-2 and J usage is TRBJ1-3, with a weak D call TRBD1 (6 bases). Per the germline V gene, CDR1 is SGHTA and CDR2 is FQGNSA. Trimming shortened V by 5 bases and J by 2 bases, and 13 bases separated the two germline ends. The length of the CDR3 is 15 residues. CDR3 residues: CASSQTGTTGNTIYF. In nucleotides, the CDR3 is TGTGCCAGCAGCCAAACAGGGACGACTGGAAACACCATATATTTT. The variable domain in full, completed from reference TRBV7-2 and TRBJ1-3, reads GAGVSQSPSNKVTEKGKDVELRCDPISGHTALYWYRQSLGQGLEFLIYFQGNSAPDKSGLPSDRFSAERTGGSVSTLTIQRTQQEDSAVYLCASSQTGTTGNTIYFGEGSWLTVV.

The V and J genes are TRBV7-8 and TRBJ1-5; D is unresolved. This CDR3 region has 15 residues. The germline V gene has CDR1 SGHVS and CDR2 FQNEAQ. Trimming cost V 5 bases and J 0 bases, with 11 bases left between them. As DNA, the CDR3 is TGTGCCAGCAGCCGGACCCTAGATAGCAATCAGCCCCAGCATTTT. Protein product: CASSRTLDSNQPQHF.

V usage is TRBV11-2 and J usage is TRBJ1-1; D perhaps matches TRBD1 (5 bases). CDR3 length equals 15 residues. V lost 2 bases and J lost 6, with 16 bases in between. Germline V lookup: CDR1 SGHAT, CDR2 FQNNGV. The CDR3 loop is CASSLSAGIVAEAFF. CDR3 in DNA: TGTGCCAGCAGCTTATCGGCAGGGATTGTCGCTGAAGCTTTCTTT.

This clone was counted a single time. The CDR3 region is CASSSLGEGTSYEQYF. CDR3 sequence (DNA): TGTGCCAGCAGTTCCCTGGGGGAGGGTACGTCCTACGAGCAGTACTTC. J is TRBJ2-7 and V is TRBV28, with 7 bases matching TRBD2. Trimming removed 4 bases from V and 1 base from J; junction bases left unmatched: 10. Germline CDR1 reads MDHEN; CDR2 reads SYDVKM. CDR3 length equals 16 residues.

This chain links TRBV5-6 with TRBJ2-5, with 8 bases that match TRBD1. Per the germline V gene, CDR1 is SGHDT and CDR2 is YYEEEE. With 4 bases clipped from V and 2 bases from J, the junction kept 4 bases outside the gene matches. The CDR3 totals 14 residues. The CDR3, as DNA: TGTGCCAGCAGCCGAGGGACAGGACAAGAGACCCAGTACTTC. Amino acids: CASSRGTGQETQYF.

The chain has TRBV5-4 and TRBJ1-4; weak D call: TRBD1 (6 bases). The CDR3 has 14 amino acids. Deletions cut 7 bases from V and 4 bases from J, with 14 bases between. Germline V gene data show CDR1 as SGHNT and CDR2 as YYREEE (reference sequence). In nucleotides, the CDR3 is TGTGCCAGCTCCATACAGGGCGGTAATGAAAAACTGTTTTTT. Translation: CASSIQGGNEKLFF.

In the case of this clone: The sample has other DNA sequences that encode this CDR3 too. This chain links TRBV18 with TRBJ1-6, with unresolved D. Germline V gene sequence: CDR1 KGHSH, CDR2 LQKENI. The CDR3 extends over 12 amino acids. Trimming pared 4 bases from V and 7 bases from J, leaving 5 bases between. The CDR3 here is CASSLPNSPLHF. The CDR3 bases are TGTGCCAGCTCACTCCCCAATTCACCCCTCCACTTT.